A single sample gave rise to the 18 T cell receptor beta chains below, sequenced in a study of cytomegalovirus exposure and HLA in healthy donors. Primers for the PCR totalled 60 Vbeta and 13 Jbeta. Only in-frame clones appear in the TCRdb table, and some are missing; sequencing was by immunoSEQ multiplex PCR. The table records tens of thousands of clones, 75% of them present only once. Sequencing input: PBMCs. The receptors were sampled from a woman in her thirties or forties in good health and CMV-seronegative.

The rearrangement links TRBV10-3 to TRBJ1-1; D unclear. V lost 6 bases to trimming and J lost 1 base, with 18 bases between them. CDR1 and CDR2 (germline): ENHRY, SYGVKD. The CDR3 is 16 residues long. The CDR3 DNA follows: TGTGCCATCAGACCTGGTGTGGGCAGCCGGAACACTGAAGCTTTCTTT. It encodes CAIRPGVGSRNTEAFF.

This clone was detected a few times. The chain joins TRBV7-2 to TRBJ1-5; 8 nucleotides agree with TRBD1. V trimming: 4 bases; J trimming: 6 bases; junction bases outside the gene matches: 8. The CDR3 runs to 15 residues. Per the germline V gene, CDR1 is SGHTA and CDR2 is FQGNSA. CDR3 amino acids: CASSSGQGKGQPQHF. The CDR3 nucleotides are TGTGCCAGCAGCTCTGGACAGGGAAAGGGTCAGCCCCAGCATTTT. Full variable domain (missing parts from reference TRBV7-2 and TRBJ1-5): GAGVSQSPSNKVTEKGKDVELRCDPISGHTALYWYRQSLGQGLEFLIYFQGNSAPDKSGLPSDRFSAERTGGSVSTLTIQRTQQEDSAVYLCASSSGQGKGQPQHFGDGTRLSIL.

The chain uses TRBV7-3 and TRBJ2-1; 7 nucleotides match TRBD2. The V segment lost 2 bases and the J segment 4 bases; nucleotides outside the gene matches: 11. CDR3 length equals 17 residues. Germline CDR1 is SGHTA and CDR2 is FQGTGA. Here the CDR3 DNA reads TGTGCCAGCAGCTTATCGCCCCTTTCGGGAGGTTACAATGAGCAGTTCTTC. Its translation is CASSLSPLSGGYNEQFF. The full variable domain, completed using reference TRBV7-3 and TRBJ2-1, is GAGVSQTPSNKVTEKGKYVELRCDPISGHTALYWYRQSLGQGPEFLIYFQGTGAADDSGLPNDRFFAVRPEGSVSTLKIQRTERGDSAVYLCASSLSPLSGGYNEQFFGPGTRLTVL.

This chain connects TRBV18 to TRBJ2-2; D call uncertain. Trimming left V 4 bases short and J 5 bases short, with 17 bases between. Germline CDR1 is KGHSH and CDR2 is LQKENI. This CDR3 has 16 amino acids. This CDR3 is CASSHSDSGTTGELFF. The CDR3 DNA reads TGTGCCAGCTCACACTCGGATTCAGGAACGACCGGGGAGCTGTTTTTT.

The table lists this clone with a count of one. This sequence joins TRBV7-3 and TRBJ2-6, with a tentative D call TRBD1 (6 bases). The CDR3 is 16 residues long. CDR1 is SGHTA, CDR2 FQGTGA, per germline. The V gene lost 7 bases and the J gene lost 0 bases, with 13 bases spanning the gap. CDR3 DNA: TGTGCCAGCACAAAAACAGGGCTCTCTGGGGCCAACGTCCTGACTTTC. Encoded protein: CASTKTGLSGANVLTF.

The J gene is TRBJ2-1, the V gene TRBV14, with 14 bases identical to TRBD2. Germline V gene sequence: CDR1 SGHDN, CDR2 FVKESK. The CDR3 is made up of 17 amino acids. V was pared by 2 bases and J by 9 bases, with 9 bases of the junction left unmatched. CDR3 protein: CASSQMTSGRARSEQFF. The CDR3 region has the DNA TGTGCCAGCAGCCAAATGACTAGCGGGAGGGCCCGGAGTGAGCAGTTCTTC. Looking up the rest from reference TRBV14 and TRBJ2-1 gives the full variable domain: EAGVTQFPSHSVIEKGQTVTLRCDPISGHDNLYWYRRVMGKEIKFLLHFVKESKQDESGMPNNRFLAERTGGTYSTLKVQPAELEDSGVYFCASSQMTSGRARSEQFFGPGTRLTVL.

The chain has TRBV7-2 and TRBJ2-2; a possible D gene is TRBD2 (7 bases). The CDR3 runs to 15 residues. The germline CDR1 and CDR2 sequences are SGHTA and FQGNSA. V shed 3 bases and J shed 1 base, with 9 bases lying between them. Here the CDR3 reads CASSLGGGNTGELFF. As DNA, the CDR3 is TGTGCCAGCAGCTTGGGAGGGGGGAACACCGGGGAGCTGTTTTTT.

The genes are TRBV9 and TRBJ2-1; D not certain. Germline CDR1 and CDR2: SGDLS and YYNGEE. This CDR3 has 14 amino acids. Trimming stripped 2 bases from V and 3 bases from J, with 9 bases between. The CDR3 DNA reads as TGTGCCAGCAGCGTCTCCCCCAGCTACAATGAGCAGTTCTTC. This codes for CASSVSPSYNEQFF.

This clone was recorded only once. This chain joins TRBV11-2 and TRBJ1-1; 7 nucleotides align to TRBD1. Germline-derived CDR1 and CDR2 are SGHAT and FQNNGV. This CDR3 spans 14 amino acids. V dropped 4 bases and J dropped 3; count of bases not matched to a gene: 5. The DNA for the CDR3 is TGTGCCAGCAGCTCGAACCAGGGGGACACTGAAGCTTTCTTT. Its translation is CASSSNQGDTEAFF.

The chain couples TRBV7-9 to TRBJ2-1; 9 nucleotides match TRBD2. Germline V CDR1 and CDR2: SEHNR, FQNEAQ (reference sequence). V gave up 5 bases and J gave up 2 bases; unmatched junction bases: 1. CDR3 length: 14 residues. The CDR3 nucleotides are TGTGCCAGCAGCAGACTAGCGGCCTACAATGAGCAGTTCTTC. It codes for CASSRLAAYNEQFF.

The rearrangement joins TRBV15 to TRBJ2-5; D is perhaps TRBD2 (5 bases). The end of the DNA fits TRBJ2-7 better, so the J call may be wrong. CDR1 and CDR2 (germline): LNHNV, YYDKDF (reference sequence). This CDR3 region has 14 residues. The CDR3 DNA sequence: TGTGCCACCAGCCCGGACTTAAGCTCCTACGAGCAGTACTTC. Translated: CATSPDLSSYEQYF.

V gene TRBV5-8 combines with J gene TRBJ2-2; 11 positions agree with TRBD2. Trimming cost V 4 bases and J 4 bases; bases outside gene matches: 6. CDR1 SGHTS and CDR2 YDEGEE come from the germline V gene. The CDR3 loop spans 16 amino acids. CDR3 region: CASSLLAGGRTGELFF. The CDR3 nucleotides are TGTGCCAGCAGCCTCCTAGCGGGAGGCCGCACCGGGGAGCTGTTTTTT.

This chain links TRBV9 with TRBJ2-5; D not resolved. CDR3 length: 11 amino acids. Germline V gives CDR1 SGDLS, CDR2 YYNGEE. Trimming cost V 4 bases and J 2 bases, with 3 bases left between them. CDR3 DNA sequence: TGTGCCAGCAGCTCACAAGAGACCCAGTACTTC. It is translated as CASSSQETQYF.

This clone occurred a few times. The chain is built from TRBV27 and TRBJ2-1; the match to TRBD2 covers 7 bases. V was clipped by 2 bases and J by 0 bases; unmatched bases: 4. This CDR3 spans 16 amino acids. Looked up from germline, CDR1 is MNHEY and CDR2 is SMNVEV (reference sequence). The CDR3: CASSLRGGSSYNEQFF. The CDR3 coding sequence is TGTGCCAGCAGTTTAAGGGGCGGGAGCTCCTACAATGAGCAGTTCTTC.

V is TRBV29-1 and J is TRBJ1-1; the D gene is possibly TRBD1 (5 bases). Between the trimmed V and J ends, which lost 4 bases and 1 base, there was a span of 10 bases. The CDR3 is made up of 13 amino acids. Germline V gene data show CDR1 as SQVTM and CDR2 as ANQGSEA. CDR3: CSVGSGGNTEAFF. The CDR3 region has the DNA TGCAGCGTTGGTTCGGGGGGGAACACTGAAGCTTTCTTT.

The chain joins TRBV7-9 to TRBJ1-6, with 7 nucleotides matching TRBD1. V lost 6 bases to trimming and J lost 10 bases; unmatched junction nucleotides: 15. The V gene's germline CDR1 is SEHNR and CDR2 FQNEAQ (reference sequence). The CDR3 is 16 amino acids. The CDR3 sequence is CASSRDRANSGSPLHF. The CDR3 nucleotides are TGTGCCAGCAGTCGCGACAGGGCGAATTCAGGGTCACCCCTCCACTTT.

V is TRBV28 and J is TRBJ2-7; 7 bases map to TRBD1. The CDR3 consists of 17 residues. CDR1 and CDR2 from the germline V gene are MDHEN and SYDVKM. The V segment lost 4 bases and the J segment 6 bases; nucleotides outside the gene matches: 18. This CDR3 reads CASSSPFQTGPTTEQYF. CDR3 DNA: TGTGCCAGCAGTTCTCCCTTTCAGACAGGGCCGACTACCGAGCAGTACTTC.

This clone was seen a handful of times. CDR3 bases: TGCGCCAGCAGCGGAGGGGCGGTCGGTTATTATGAGCAGTTCTTC. Encoded protein: CASSGGAVGYYEQFF. The gene calls are TRBV4-3 and TRBJ2-1, with TRBD2 as a possible D gene (6 bases). Per germline, CDR1 LGHNA and CDR2 YSLEER. The CDR3 has 15 residues. Trimming removed 5 bases at V and 8 bases at J, with 19 bases between.